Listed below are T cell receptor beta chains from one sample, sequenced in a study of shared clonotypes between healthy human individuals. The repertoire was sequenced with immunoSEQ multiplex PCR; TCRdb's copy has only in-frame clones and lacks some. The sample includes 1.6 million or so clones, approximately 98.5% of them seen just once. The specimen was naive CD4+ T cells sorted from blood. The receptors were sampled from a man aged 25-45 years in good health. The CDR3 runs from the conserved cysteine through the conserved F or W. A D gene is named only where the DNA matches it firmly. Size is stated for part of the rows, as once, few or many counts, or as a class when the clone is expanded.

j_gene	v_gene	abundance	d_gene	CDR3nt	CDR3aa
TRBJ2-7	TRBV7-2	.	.	TGTGCCAGCAGCCGCAGACAGGCCCGCGGGCTAGCGGCTTCCTACGAGCAGTACTTC	CASSRRQARGLAASYEQYF
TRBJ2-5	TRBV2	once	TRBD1	TGTGCCAGCAGTTACGACAGGGGCCAAGAGACCCAGTACTTC	CASSYDRGQETQYF
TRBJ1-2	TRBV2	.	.	TGTGCCAGCAGTGAAATGTTAGGATATGGCTACACCTTC	CASSEMLGYGYTF
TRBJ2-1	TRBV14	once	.	TGTGCCAGCAGCCATCGCGGGACCCTCAATGAGCAGTTCTTC	CASSHRGTLNEQFF
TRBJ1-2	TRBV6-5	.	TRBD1	TGTGCCATCGGTGGGACAGCCTATGGCTACACCTTC	CAIGGTAYGYTF
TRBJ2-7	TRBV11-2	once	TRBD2	TGTGCCAGCAGGCGCGGGGGGGGACTACGGAACTACGAGCAGTACTTC	CASRRGGGLRNYEQYF
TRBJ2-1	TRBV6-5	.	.	TGTGCCAGCATCCAGGTGGATGAGCAGTTCTTC	CASIQVDEQFF
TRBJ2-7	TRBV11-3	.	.	TGTGCCAGCAGCCCAAATAACGGGAACGAGCAGTACTTC	CASSPNNGNEQYF
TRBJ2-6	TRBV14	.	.	TGTGCCAGCAGCCAAGATGGAAACTCTGGGGCCAACGTCCTGACTTTC	CASSQDGNSGANVLTF
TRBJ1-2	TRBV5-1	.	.	TGCGCCAGCACTCAGGGTTCGTCCTATGGCTACACCTTC	CASTQGSSYGYTF
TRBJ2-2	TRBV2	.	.	TGTGCCAGCGCGGGGCAACACACCGGGGAGCTGTTTTTT	CASAGQHTGELFF
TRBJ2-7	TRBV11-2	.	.	TGTGCCAGCAGCGAGGCGTACGAGCAGTACTTC	CASSEAYEQYF
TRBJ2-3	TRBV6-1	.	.	TGTGCCAGCACGTCTGGCTTGCTAGGAGATACGCAGTATTTT	CASTSGLLGDTQYF
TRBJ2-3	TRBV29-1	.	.	TGCAGCGTTGCGGCGCGCCAATCTATGGGCACAGATACGCAGTATTTT	CSVAARQSMGTDTQYF
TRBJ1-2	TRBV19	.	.	TGTGCCAGTAGTTCTAGGGAGATGCTCACCGGGCTCTATGGCTACACCTTC	CASSSREMLTGLYGYTF
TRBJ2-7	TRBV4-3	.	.	TGCGCCAGCAGCCAAGACGTGGGTCGCGAGCAGTACTTC	CASSQDVGREQYF
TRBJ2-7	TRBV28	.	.	TGTGCCAGCAGTAAGGGTACGGCGCAGTACTTC	CASSKGTAQYF
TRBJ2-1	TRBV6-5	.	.	TGTGCCGCACACTCAGTCAGTGAGCAGTTCTTC	CAAHSVSEQFF